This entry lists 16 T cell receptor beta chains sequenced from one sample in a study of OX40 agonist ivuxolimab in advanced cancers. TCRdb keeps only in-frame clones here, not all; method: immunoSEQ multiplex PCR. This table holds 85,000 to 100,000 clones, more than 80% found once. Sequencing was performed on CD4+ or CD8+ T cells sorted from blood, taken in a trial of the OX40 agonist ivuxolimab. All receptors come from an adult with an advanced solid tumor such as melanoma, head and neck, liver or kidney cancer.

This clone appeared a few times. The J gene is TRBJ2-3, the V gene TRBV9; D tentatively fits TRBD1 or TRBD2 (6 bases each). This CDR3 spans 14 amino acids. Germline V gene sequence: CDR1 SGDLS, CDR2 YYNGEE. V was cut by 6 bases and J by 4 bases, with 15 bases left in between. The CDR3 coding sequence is TGTGCCAGCAACCCGGGGGCCGGGGCAGATACGCAGTATTTT. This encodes CASNPGAGADTQYF.

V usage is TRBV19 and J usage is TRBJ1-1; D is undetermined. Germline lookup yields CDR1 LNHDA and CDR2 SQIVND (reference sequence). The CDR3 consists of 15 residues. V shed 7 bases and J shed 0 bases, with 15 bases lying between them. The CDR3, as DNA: TGTGCCAGTATTTCGGATCCGCACATGAACACTGAAGCTTTCTTT. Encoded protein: CASISDPHMNTEAFF. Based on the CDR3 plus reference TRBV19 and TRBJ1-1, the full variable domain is DGGITQSPKYLFRKEGQNVTLSCEQNLNHDAMYWYRQDPGQGLRLIYYSQIVNDFQKGDIAEGYSVSREKKESFPLTVTSAQKNPTAFYLCASISDPHMNTEAFFGQGTRLTVV.

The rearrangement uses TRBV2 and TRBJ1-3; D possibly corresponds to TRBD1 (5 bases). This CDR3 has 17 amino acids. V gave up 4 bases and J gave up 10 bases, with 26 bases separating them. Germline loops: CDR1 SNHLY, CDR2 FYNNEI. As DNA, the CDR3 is TGTGCCAGCAGTGCCAACCCGCGACGGGCAGCCGGGGGGACCATATATTTT. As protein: CASSANPRRAAGGTIYF. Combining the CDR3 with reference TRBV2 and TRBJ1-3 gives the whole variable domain EPEVTQTPSHQVTQMGQEVILRCVPISNHLYFYWYRQILGQKVEFLVSFYNNEISEKSEIFDDQFSVERPDGSNFTLKIRSTKLEDSAMYFCASSANPRRAAGGTIYFGEGSWLTVV.

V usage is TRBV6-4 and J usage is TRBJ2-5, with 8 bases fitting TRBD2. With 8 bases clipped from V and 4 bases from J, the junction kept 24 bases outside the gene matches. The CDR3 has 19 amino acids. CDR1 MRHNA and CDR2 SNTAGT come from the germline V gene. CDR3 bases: TGTGCCAGCGACGTGAGAGGGGGTCGGGGCGGGAGGTATTCAGAGACCCAGTACTTC. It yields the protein CASDVRGGRGGRYSETQYF.

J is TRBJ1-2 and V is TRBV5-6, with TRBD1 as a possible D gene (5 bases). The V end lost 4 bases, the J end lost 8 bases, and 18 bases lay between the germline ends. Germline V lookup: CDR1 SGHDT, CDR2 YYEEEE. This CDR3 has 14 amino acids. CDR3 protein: CASSHTRAGDGYTF. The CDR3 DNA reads TGTGCCAGCAGCCACACCCGCGCCGGGGACGGCTACACCTTC.

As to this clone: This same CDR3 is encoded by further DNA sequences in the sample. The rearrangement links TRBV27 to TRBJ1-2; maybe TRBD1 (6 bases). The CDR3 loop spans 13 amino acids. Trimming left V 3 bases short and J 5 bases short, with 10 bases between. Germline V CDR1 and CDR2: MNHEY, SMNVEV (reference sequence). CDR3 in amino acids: CASSFRGGYGYTF. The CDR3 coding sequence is TGTGCCAGCAGTTTCAGGGGAGGTTATGGCTACACCTTC.

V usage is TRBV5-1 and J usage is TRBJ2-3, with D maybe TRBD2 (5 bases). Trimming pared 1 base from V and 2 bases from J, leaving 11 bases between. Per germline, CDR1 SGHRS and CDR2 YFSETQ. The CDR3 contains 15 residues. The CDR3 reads CASSLRADYTDTQYF. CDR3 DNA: TGCGCCAGCAGCTTGCGCGCAGACTACACAGATACGCAGTATTTT. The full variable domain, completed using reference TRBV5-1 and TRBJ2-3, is KAGVTQTPRYLIKTRGQQVTLSCSPISGHRSVSWYQQTPGQGLQFLFEYFSETQRNKGNFPGRFSGRQFSNSRSEMNVSTLELGDSALYLCASSLRADYTDTQYFGPGTRLTVL.

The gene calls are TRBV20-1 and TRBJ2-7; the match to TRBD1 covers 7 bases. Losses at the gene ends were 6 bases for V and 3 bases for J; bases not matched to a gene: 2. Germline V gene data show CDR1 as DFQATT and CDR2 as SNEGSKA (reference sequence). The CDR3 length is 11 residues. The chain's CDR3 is CSAGTDYEQYV. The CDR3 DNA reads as TGCAGTGCGGGGACAGACTACGAGCAGTACGTC.

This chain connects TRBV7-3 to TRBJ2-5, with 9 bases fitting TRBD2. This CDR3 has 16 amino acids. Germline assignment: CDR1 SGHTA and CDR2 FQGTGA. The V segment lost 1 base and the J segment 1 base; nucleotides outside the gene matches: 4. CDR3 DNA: TGTGCCAGCAGCTTAATGTCTAGCGGGGCCCAAGAGACCCAGTACTTC. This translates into CASSLMSSGAQETQYF.

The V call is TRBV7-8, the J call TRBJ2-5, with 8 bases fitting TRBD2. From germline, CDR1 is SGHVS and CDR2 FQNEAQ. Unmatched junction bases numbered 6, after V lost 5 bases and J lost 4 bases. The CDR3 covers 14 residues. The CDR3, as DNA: TGTGCCAGCAGCGCCTCACTAGCGGCAGAGACCCAGTACTTC. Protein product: CASSASLAAETQYF.

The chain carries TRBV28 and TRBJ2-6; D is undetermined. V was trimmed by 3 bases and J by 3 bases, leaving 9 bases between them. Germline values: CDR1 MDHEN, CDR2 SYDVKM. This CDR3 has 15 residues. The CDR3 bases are TGTGCCAGCAGTTTGAGCGACGGTGGGGCCAACGTCCTGACTTTC. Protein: CASSLSDGGANVLTF.

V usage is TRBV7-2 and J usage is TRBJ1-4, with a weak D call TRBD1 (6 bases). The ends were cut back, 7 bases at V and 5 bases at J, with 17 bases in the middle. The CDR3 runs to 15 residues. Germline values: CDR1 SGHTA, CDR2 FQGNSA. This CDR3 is CASTTGRGRNEKLFF. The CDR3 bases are TGTGCCAGCACCACCGGCAGGGGAAGAAATGAAAAACTGTTTTTT.

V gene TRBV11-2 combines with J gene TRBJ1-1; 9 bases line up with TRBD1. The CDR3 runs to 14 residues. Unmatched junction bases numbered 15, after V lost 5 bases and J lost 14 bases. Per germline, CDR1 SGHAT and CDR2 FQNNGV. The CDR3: CASSPPRDRVERFF. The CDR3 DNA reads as TGTGCCAGCAGCCCGCCCCGGGACAGGGTCGAACGGTTCTTT.

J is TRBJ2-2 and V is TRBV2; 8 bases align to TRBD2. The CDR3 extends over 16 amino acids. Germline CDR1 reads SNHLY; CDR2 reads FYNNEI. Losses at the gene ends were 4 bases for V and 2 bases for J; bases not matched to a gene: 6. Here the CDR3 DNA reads TGTGCCAGCAGTGTTGGCAGCGGGGGTAACACCGGGGAGCTGTTTTTT. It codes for CASSVGSGGNTGELFF.

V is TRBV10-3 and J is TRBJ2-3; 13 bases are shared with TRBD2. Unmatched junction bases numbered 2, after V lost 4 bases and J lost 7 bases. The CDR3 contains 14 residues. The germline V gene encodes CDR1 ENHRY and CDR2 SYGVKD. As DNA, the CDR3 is TGTGCCATCAGTGGGACTAGCGGGGGCAATACGCAGTATTTT. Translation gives CAISGTSGGNTQYF.

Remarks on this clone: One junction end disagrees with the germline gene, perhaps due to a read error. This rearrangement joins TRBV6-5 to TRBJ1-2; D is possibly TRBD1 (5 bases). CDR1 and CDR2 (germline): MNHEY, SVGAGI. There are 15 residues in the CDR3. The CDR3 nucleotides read TGTGTCAGCAGTTACCAGGGAACCCCTAACTATGGCTACACCTTC. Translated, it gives CVSSYQGTPNYGYTF.